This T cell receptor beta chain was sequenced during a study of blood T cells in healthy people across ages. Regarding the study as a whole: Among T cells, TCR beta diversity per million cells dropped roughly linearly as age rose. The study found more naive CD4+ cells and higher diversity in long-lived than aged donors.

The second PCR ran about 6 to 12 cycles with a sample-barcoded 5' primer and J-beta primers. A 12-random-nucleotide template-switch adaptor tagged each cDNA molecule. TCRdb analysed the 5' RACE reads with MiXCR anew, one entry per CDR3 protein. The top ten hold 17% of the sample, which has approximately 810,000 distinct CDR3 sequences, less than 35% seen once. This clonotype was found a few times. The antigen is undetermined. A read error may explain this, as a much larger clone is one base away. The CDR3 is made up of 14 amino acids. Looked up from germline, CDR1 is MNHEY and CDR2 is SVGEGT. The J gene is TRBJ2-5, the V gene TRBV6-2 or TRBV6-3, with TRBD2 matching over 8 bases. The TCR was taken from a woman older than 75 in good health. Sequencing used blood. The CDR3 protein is CASSTAGAQETQCF. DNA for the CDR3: TGTGCCAGCAGTACAGCGGGGGCTCAAGAGACCCAGTGCTTC.